This TCR beta chain derives from a study of blood T cells in healthy people across ages. Study-wide results and limits: CMV status of donors was unknown, possibly confounding expanded clonotype changes. Diversity was higher, and naive CD4+ cells more numerous, in long-lived donors than in aged donors.

J gave up 11 bases and V 7 bases, and 10 bases lay outside the gene matches. The CDR3 runs 12 residues. CDR1 ENHRY and CDR2 SYGVKD come from the germline V gene. For the second PCR, which ran for roughly 7 to 11 cycles, a sample-barcoded 5' primer and a J-beta primer mix were used. MiXCR was run by TCRdb on the 5' RACE reads, yielding one entry per CDR3 protein. The sample contains hundreds of thousands of distinct CDR3 sequences, around 46% of which appear only once. This clonotype was counted between two and nine times. Its antigen is unknown. The chain recombines TRBV10-3 with TRBJ2-5; 7 bases are a match to TRBD2. The sequence was obtained from a man aged 30-40 years in good health. The sample comprised blood. The CDR3 DNA sequence: TGTGCCATCAACGAGGGCGGGGGAGAGCAGTACTTC. This translates into CAINEGGGEQYF.